A single sample gave rise to the 12 T cell receptor beta chains below, sequenced in a study of blood T cell repertoires in COVID-19. Only in-frame clones appear in the TCRdb table, and some are missing; sequencing was by immunoSEQ multiplex PCR. Here the sample spans roughly 28,000 clones, approximately 90% being singletons. The specimen was peripheral blood. All receptors derive from a human donor in a cohort sampled during active COVID-19.

This rearrangement joins TRBV6-5 to TRBJ2-5, with D perhaps TRBD1 (6 bases). The germline CDR1 and CDR2 sequences are MNHEY and SVGAGI. With 11 bases removed from V and 4 bases from J, the gap between germline ends came to 20 bases. The CDR3 consists of 14 residues. Here the CDR3 reads CAASTQGQLETQYF. The CDR3 DNA is TGTGCCGCCTCGACCCAGGGGCAGTTAGAGACCCAGTACTTC.

The CDR3 sequence: CASSEQGPDTQYF. The CDR3 DNA follows: TGTGCCAGCAGTGAGCAGGGCCCAGATACGCAGTATTTT. The chain recombines TRBV6-1 with TRBJ2-3; TRBD1 might be the D (5 bases). The CDR3 has 13 amino acids. V lost 3 bases, J lost 4 bases, and 8 bases lay in between. CDR1 is MNHNS, CDR2 SASEGT, per germline.

The chain recombines TRBV10-3 with TRBJ2-1, with 10 bases fitting TRBD1. Germline lookup yields CDR1 ENHRY and CDR2 SYGVKD. The CDR3 has 15 amino acids. V lost 7 bases, J lost 7 bases, and 10 bases stayed unmatched. In DNA, the CDR3 is TGTGCCATCAACGACGACAGGGGGCTAAAGAATGAGCAGTTCTTC. The encoded protein is CAINDDRGLKNEQFF.

V gene TRBV6-5 combines with J gene TRBJ1-1, with 12 bases that match TRBD1. Germline CDR1 and CDR2: MNHEY and SVGAGI. This CDR3 spans 15 amino acids. Germline trimming cut 8 bases from V and 4 bases from J; bases unmatched to any gene: 8. CDR3 bases: TGTGCCAGCCTCTGGGACAGGGGGCTTAGCACTGAAGCTTTCTTT. Encoded protein: CASLWDRGLSTEAFF.

This clone was recorded once. The CDR3 nucleotides read TGTGCCAGCAGCGGGACAGGGGGCAGGCAGCCCCAGCATTTT. This sequence encodes CASSGTGGRQPQHF. The chain uses TRBV2 and TRBJ1-5, with TRBD1 matching 12 bases. Germline V gene lookup returns CDR1 SNHLY and CDR2 FYNNEI. V was clipped by 6 bases and J by 7 bases; unmatched bases: 4. This CDR3 region has 14 residues.

The chain links TRBV14 to TRBJ1-2; D remains ambiguous. The V end lost 0 bases, the J end lost 3 bases, and 23 bases lay between the germline ends. The CDR3 loop spans 19 amino acids. Germline values: CDR1 SGHDN, CDR2 FVKESK. The CDR3: CASSQDPTFTPRGHYGYTF. CDR3 nucleotides: TGTGCCAGCAGCCAAGATCCAACTTTTACACCCCGAGGGCACTATGGCTACACCTTC.

This sequence joins TRBV19 and TRBJ2-3, with 9 bases lining up with TRBD1. This CDR3 has 14 residues. Unmatched junction bases numbered 5, after V lost 6 bases and J lost 4 bases. Germline loops: CDR1 LNHDA, CDR2 SQIVND (reference sequence). CDR3 amino acids: CASRTGGAADTQYF. As DNA, the CDR3 is TGTGCCAGTAGAACAGGGGGCGCGGCAGATACGCAGTATTTT.

The chain employs TRBV7-2 and TRBJ1-2; 7 bases line up with TRBD1. The germline V gene encodes CDR1 SGHTA and CDR2 FQGNSA. The CDR3 runs to 14 residues. Trimming took 5 bases from V and 4 from J; bases not matched to a gene: 7. The CDR3 bases are TGTGCCAGCAGCCCGGGACAGACTTTCTATGGCTACACCTTC. This translates into CASSPGQTFYGYTF.

CDR3 region: CAWSVPETFGGNQPQHF. For the CDR3, the DNA is TGTGCCTGGAGTGTACCAGAGACCTTCGGAGGCAATCAGCCCCAGCATTTT. V is TRBV30 and J is TRBJ1-5; D unresolved. This CDR3 comprises 17 residues. Germline lookup yields CDR1 GTSNPN and CDR2 SVGIG (reference sequence). Deletions cut 0 bases from V and 2 bases from J, with 17 bases between.

This chain joins TRBV15 and TRBJ2-5, with TRBD2 identical over 16 bases. Trimming cost V 5 bases and J 5 bases; bases outside gene matches: 8. The CDR3 loop spans 17 amino acids. Germline V CDR1 and CDR2: LNHNV, YYDKDF (reference sequence). In nucleotides, the CDR3 is TGTGCCACCAGCGCCGGGACTAGCGGGGGGGCCTGGGAGACCCAGTACTTC. This sequence encodes CATSAGTSGGAWETQYF. Using reference TRBV15 and TRBJ2-5 for the parts outside the CDR3, the full variable domain is DAMVIQNPRYQVTQFGKPVTLSCSQTLNHNVMYWYQQKSSQAPKLLFHYYDKDFNNEADTPDNFQSRRPNTSFCFLDIRSPGLGDTAMYLCATSAGTSGGAWETQYFGPGTRLLVL.

The rearrangement joins TRBV5-1 to TRBJ1-1; D might be TRBD1 (5 bases). Trimming took off 7 bases at V and 5 bases at J, with 24 bases between the two ends. The CDR3 covers 16 residues. Germline loops: CDR1 SGHRS, CDR2 YFSETQ. CDR3 nucleotides: TGCGCCAGCGATCCAGAGGGGCTGGATGGAGGGACTGAAGCTTTCTTT. It yields the protein CASDPEGLDGGTEAFF.

The rearrangement joins TRBV5-5 to TRBJ2-2; 11 bases match TRBD2. Trimming took 4 bases from V and 3 from J; bases not matched to a gene: 8. CDR1 and CDR2 from the germline V gene are SGHKS and YYEKEE (reference sequence). CDR3 length: 17 residues. The CDR3 DNA reads TGTGCCAGCAGCCCTAGACTAGCGGGAAGGGACACCGGGGAGCTGTTTTTT. This gives the protein CASSPRLAGRDTGELFF.